The entry below describes one TCR beta chain. Its specificity is unknown. These data come from a study of radiotherapy plus CTLA-4 blockade in lung cancer. Study-level findings and limits: Expansion of tumor-derived TCR clones was observed in blood after radiotherapy plus ipilimumab. Interferon-beta and early blood T cell clone dynamics reportedly predicted response best.

Germline-derived CDR1 and CDR2 are SGHDT and YYEEEE. This CDR3 contains 15 residues. Sequencing used immunoSEQ multiplex PCR; TCRdb keeps in-frame clones, though not all of them. The table has approximately 99,000 clones, 70% to 90% seen once. The receptor comes from a human donor with non-small cell lung cancer that progressed on radiotherapy plus ipilimumab. V gene TRBV5-6 combines with J gene TRBJ2-5; no firm D call. The J call may be in error: the DNA end matches TRBJ2-7 better. The sample here was peripheral blood, taken from a patient treated with radiotherapy plus ipilimumab. CDR3 residues: CASSLPLNYAAEQYF. As DNA, the CDR3 is TGTGCCAGCAGCTTGCCCCTTAATTACGCGGCCGAGCAGTACTTC.